Included here is one T cell receptor (beta chain) sequence, with context. The antigen remains undetermined. Sequence at one end of the junction differs from germline and may be a read error. The naive CD8 libraries originated from between 20,000 and 1,000,000 sorted cells and drew on 10%, 30% or 50% RNA. The record originates from a study of molecular identifiers for immune sequencing clone quantification. A single record per CDR3 protein comes from TCRdb applying MiXCR to the PCR reads. The repertoire consists of 460,000 or so distinct CDR3 sequences, with about 20% occurring once and the leading ten covering 0.65% to 0.95%. Looked up from germline, CDR1 is LNHNV and CDR2 is YYDKDF (reference sequence). This CDR3 comprises 13 residues. Study-wide findings and caveats: Effector cells had over 97% of their molecules in clones above 20 RNA copies, while naive cells had under 1%.

The sample consisted of naive CD8+ T cells from blood, with Jurkat cell RNA spiked in. Subset specified: FACS-sorted CD8+CD4-CCR7+CD45RA+ naive T cells. The chain is built from TRBV15 and TRBJ2-3; D is uncertain. The sequence derives from a human donor in good health. Some libraries in this study had Jurkat cell RNA spiked in. The CDR3 reads CAASIRSTDTQYF. Written as DNA, the CDR3 is TGTGCCGCCAGCATCAGATCCACAGATACGCAGTATTTT. Filled out from reference TRBV15 and TRBJ2-3, the complete variable domain reads DAMVIQNPRYQVTQFGKPVTLSCSQTLNHNVMYWYQQKSSQAPKLLFHYYDKDFNNEADTPDNFQSRRPNTSFCFLDIRSPGLGDTAMYLCAASIRSTDTQYFGPGTRLTVL.